The rows below give T cell receptor beta chains drawn from one sample of a study of OX40 agonist ivuxolimab in advanced cancers. Libraries were prepared by immunoSEQ multiplex PCR; TCRdb keeps only in-frame clonotypes and omits some of them. The sample carries tens of thousands of clones, roughly nine tenths recorded once. The specimen comprised CD4+ or CD8+ T cells sorted from blood, sampled in a trial of the OX40 agonist ivuxolimab. The receptors derive from an adult with an advanced solid tumor such as melanoma, head and neck, liver or kidney cancer. CDR3s include the opening cysteine and the closing phenylalanine or tryptophan. The order of the fields is CDR3 length, J gene, D gene, V gene, clone size, CDR3 DNA, CDR3 protein. The D gene is left open where the match is weak. Rows give clone size only sometimes, using once, few, many, or a class for an expanded clone.

15 | TRBJ2-7 | TRBD1 | TRBV6-1 | . | TGTGCCAGCAGTCCAAGGGACAGGGGGGGCTACGAGCAGTACTTC | CASSPRDRGGYEQYF
14 | TRBJ2-3 | . | TRBV7-2 | . | TGTGCCAGCAGCTTAGGGGTGAGCACAGATACGCAGTATTTT | CASSLGVSTDTQYF
16 | TRBJ2-4 | . | TRBV18 | . | TGTGCCAGCTCCGACGAGAGGGATTTAGCCAAAAACATTCAGTACTTC | CASSDERDLAKNIQYF
15 | TRBJ2-1 | . | TRBV9 | . | TGTGCCAGCAGCGAGCGCGGGTGGGCGGAGGGTGAGCAGTTCTTC | CASSERGWAEGEQFF
15 | TRBJ1-1 | . | TRBV18 | . | TGTGCCAGCTCACCGGGATTACCGGGGCGGTCTGAAGCTTTCTTT | CASSPGLPGRSEAFF
13 | TRBJ2-1 | . | TRBV5-4 | few | TGTGCCAGCAGCGCGGTTCTATACAATGAGCAGTTCTTC | CASSAVLYNEQFF
16 | TRBJ2-1 | TRBD2 | TRBV7-2 | . | TGTGCCAGCAGCTTTAGTGGGACGGGAGGGTTGAGTGAGCAGTTCTTC | CASSFSGTGGLSEQFF
14 | TRBJ2-5 | . | TRBV6-5 | . | TGTGCCAGCAGGTACACTCGTTTGGTCGAGACCCAGTACTTC | CASRYTRLVETQYF
13 | TRBJ2-1 | . | TRBV29-1 | . | TGCAGCGTTGAACAGGTAGGGGAGCAGGAGCAGTTCTTC | CSVEQVGEQEQFF
15 | TRBJ2-5 | . | TRBV4-3 | few | TGCGCCAGCAGCCAAGAGGGACGCTGGCGGGAGACCCAGTACTTC | CASSQEGRWRETQYF
14 | TRBJ2-1 | . | TRBV5-1 | . | TGCGCCAGCGCCGGGGCAGGGGTCCGCGATGAGCAGTTCTTC | CASAGAGVRDEQFF
17 | TRBJ2-5 | TRBD1 | TRBV5-6 | . | TGTGCCAGCAGCTTGTTTGGTCAGGGGGCCCAGTTCGAGACCCAGTACTTC | CASSLFGQGAQFETQYF
13 | TRBJ2-5 | . | TRBV14 | . | TGTGCCAGCAGCCGGCAGGTCCAAGAGACCCAGTACTTC | CASSRQVQETQYF
15 | TRBJ2-1 | TRBD1 | TRBV23-1 | . | TGCGCCAGCAGTCAATCGGAGGACAGGGACAATGAGCAGTTCTTC | CASSQSEDRDNEQFF
13 | TRBJ2-1 | . | TRBV18 | . | TGTGCCAGCTCACCCCGCACTAGCCATGAGCAGTTCTTC | CASSPRTSHEQFF
11 | TRBJ1-1 | . | TRBV28 | once | TGTGCCAGCAGTTTGCGCTCTGAAGCTTTCTTT | CASSLRSEAFF
15 | TRBJ2-1 | TRBD1 | TRBV6-1 | . | TGTGCCAGCAGTGAAGGGACAGGGGGCGGGAATGAGCAGTTCTTC | CASSEGTGGGNEQFF